This is a list of T cell receptor beta chains from one sample in a study of blood T cell repertoires in COVID-19. The assay was immunoSEQ multiplex PCR, and TCRdb's table has in-frame clones only and misses some. Found here are under 200,000 clones, roughly 80% of them singletons; the top ten hold 4.5% to 5.5%. Sequencing was carried out using peripheral blood. Receptors originate from a woman aged 25 to 39 with acute or convalescent COVID-19. Both conserved end residues are part of each CDR3. A D gene is named only where the DNA matches it firmly. Size is stated for part of the rows, as once, few or many counts, or as a class when the clone is expanded.

clone size,V gene,D gene,CDR3 length,J gene,CDR3 protein,CDR3 DNA
-,TRBV3-1/TRBV3-2,TRBD1,16,TRBJ1-1,CASSPGTGRLNTEAFF,TGTGCCAGCAGCCCGGGGACAGGGAGGTTGAACACTGAAGCTTTCTTT
-,TRBV7-6,TRBD1,15,TRBJ2-1,CASSLGQGSYNEQFF,TGTGCCAGCAGCCTAGGACAGGGGTCCTACAATGAGCAGTTCTTC
-,TRBV18,-,15,TRBJ2-3,CASSRPGQNTDTQYF,TGTGCCAGCTCACGACCGGGACAAAACACAGATACGCAGTATTTT
-,TRBV7-9,TRBD1,15,TRBJ2-5,CASSYRQGGKETQYF,TGTGCCAGCAGCTATCGACAGGGGGGTAAAGAGACCCAGTACTTC
-,TRBV5-1,TRBD1,16,TRBJ2-1,CASNLRTGQAGGEQFF,TGCGCCAGCAATCTGAGGACAGGGCAGGCAGGGGGTGAGCAGTTCTTC
-,TRBV9,TRBD1,16,TRBJ1-1,CASSVGQGVGSTEAFF,TGTGCCAGCAGCGTAGGACAGGGGGTGGGGAGCACTGAAGCTTTCTTT
-,TRBV21-1,-,17,TRBJ2-3,CASGRAPGTPSTDTQYF,TGTGCCAGCGGTCGGGCCCCCGGGACTCCAAGCACAGATACGCAGTATTTT
few,TRBV2,-,13,TRBJ2-5,CASSTGIQETQYF,TGTGCCAGCAGTACCGGGATCCAAGAGACCCAGTACTTC
-,TRBV5-6,TRBD1,15,TRBJ1-4,CASSWRDRPNEKLFF,TGTGCCAGCAGCTGGAGGGACAGACCGAATGAAAAACTGTTTTTT
-,TRBV30,-,13,TRBJ1-2,CAWSVGVDYGYTF,TGTGCCTGGAGTGTCGGGGTTGACTATGGCTACACCTTC
-,TRBV3-1/TRBV3-2,TRBD1,14,TRBJ1-3,CASSSGGPGNTIYF,TGTGCCAGCAGCTCAGGGGGCCCTGGAAACACCATATATTTT
-,TRBV4-1,TRBD1,19,TRBJ2-6,CASSLTGTGSNSGANVLTF,TGCGCCAGCAGTCTTACCGGGACAGGGTCAAACTCTGGGGCCAACGTCCTGACTTTC
-,TRBV7-8,-,16,TRBJ2-2,CASSFSGGDITGELFF,TGTGCCAGCAGCTTCAGTGGCGGGGATATCACCGGGGAGCTGTTTTTT
-,TRBV28,-,15,TRBJ2-1,CASSLGQGRINEQFF,TGTGCCAGCAGTTTAGGGCAAGGGAGAATCAATGAGCAGTTCTTC
-,TRBV27,TRBD2,14,TRBJ2-7,CASAPIGGGSEQYF,TGTGCCAGCGCCCCGATCGGGGGGGGGTCCGAGCAGTACTTC
-,TRBV28,TRBD1,14,TRBJ1-1,CAGRRDRPGTEAFF,TGTGCCGGAAGGAGGGACAGGCCGGGCACTGAAGCTTTCTTT
-,TRBV10-3,-,14,TRBJ1-1,CAISDGPPRTEAFF,TGTGCCATCAGTGACGGCCCCCCTAGGACTGAAGCTTTCTTT
-,TRBV30,TRBD1,14,TRBJ2-7,CAWDTGTGGTKQYF,TGTGCCTGGGACACCGGGACAGGGGGCACAAAGCAGTACTTC
-,TRBV11-2,-,13,TRBJ1-5,CASSLGGDQPQHF,TGTGCCAGCAGCTTAGGGGGAGATCAGCCCCAGCATTTT
-,TRBV11-2,-,16,TRBJ1-2,CASSSPRDGTNYGYTF,TGTGCCAGCAGCTCTCCCCGGGATGGGACTAACTATGGCTACACCTTC
few,TRBV5-1,-,14,TRBJ1-2,CASSLDGGNYGYTF,TGCGCCAGCAGCTTGGATGGGGGGAACTATGGCTACACCTTC
-,TRBV11-2,TRBD1,14,TRBJ1-2,CASGGTGDGDGYTF,TGTGCCAGCGGGGGGACAGGGGATGGCGATGGCTACACCTTC
-,TRBV15,-,12,TRBJ2-7,CATSTHSYEQYF,TGTGCCACCAGCACCCACAGCTACGAGCAGTACTTC
-,TRBV9,-,15,TRBJ2-5,CASSPLGGFQETQYF,TGTGCCAGCAGCCCCTTGGGGGGATTTCAAGAGACCCAGTACTTC
-,TRBV19,TRBD1,14,TRBJ1-1,CASTPRDSLQGAFF,TGTGCCAGTACCCCCCGGGACAGCCTACAGGGAGCTTTCTTT
-,TRBV21-1,-,22,TRBJ2-2,CASSKGLWETSGGERNTGELFF,TGTGCCAGCAGCAAAGGACTCTGGGAGACTAGCGGGGGGGAGCGGAACACCGGGGAGCTGTTTTTT
-,TRBV30,-,14,TRBJ1-1,CAFSQWGGNTEAFF,TGTGCCTTCTCCCAGTGGGGCGGCAACACTGAAGCTTTCTTT
-,TRBV6-5,TRBD1,15,TRBJ1-4,CASRETGKNNEKLFF,TGTGCCAGCAGGGAGACAGGGAAGAATAATGAAAAACTGTTTTTT
-,TRBV5-1,TRBD2,15,TRBJ2-1,CASSFIAGVYNEQFF,TGCGCCAGCAGCTTCATAGCGGGAGTCTACAATGAGCAGTTCTTC
-,TRBV12-5,TRBD1,16,TRBJ1-2,CASGLEEDRGNYGYTF,TGTGCTAGTGGTTTGGAGGAGGACAGGGGGAACTATGGCTACACCTTC
-,TRBV4-1,-,14,TRBJ1-1,CASSQDPGNTEAFF,TGCGCCAGCAGCCAAGACCCCGGGAACACTGAAGCTTTCTTT